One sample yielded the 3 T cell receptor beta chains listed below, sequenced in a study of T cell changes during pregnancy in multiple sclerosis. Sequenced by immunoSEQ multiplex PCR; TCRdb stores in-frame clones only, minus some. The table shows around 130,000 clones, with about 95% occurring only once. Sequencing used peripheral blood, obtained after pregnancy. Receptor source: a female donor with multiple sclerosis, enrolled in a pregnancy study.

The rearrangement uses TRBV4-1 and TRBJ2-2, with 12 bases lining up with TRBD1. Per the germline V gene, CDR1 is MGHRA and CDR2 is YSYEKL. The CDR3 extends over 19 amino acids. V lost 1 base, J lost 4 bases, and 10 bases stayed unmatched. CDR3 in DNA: TGCGCCAGCAGCCAAGTGCTCTCCGGGACAGGGGGCGTCACCGGGGAGCTGTTTTTT. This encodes CASSQVLSGTGGVTGELFF.

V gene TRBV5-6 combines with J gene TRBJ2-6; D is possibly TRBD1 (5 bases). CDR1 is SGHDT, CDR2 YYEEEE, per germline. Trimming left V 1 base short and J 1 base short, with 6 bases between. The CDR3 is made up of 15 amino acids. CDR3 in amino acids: CASSLRQSGANVLTF. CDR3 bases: TGTGCCAGCAGCTTGAGACAGTCTGGGGCCAACGTCCTGACTTTC.

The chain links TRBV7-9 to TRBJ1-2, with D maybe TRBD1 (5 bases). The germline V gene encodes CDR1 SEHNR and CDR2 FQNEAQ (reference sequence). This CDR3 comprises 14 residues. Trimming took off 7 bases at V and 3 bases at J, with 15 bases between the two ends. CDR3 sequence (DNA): TGTGCCAGCATCCCGTGGGGGGACGACTATGGCTACACCTTC. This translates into CASIPWGDDYGYTF.